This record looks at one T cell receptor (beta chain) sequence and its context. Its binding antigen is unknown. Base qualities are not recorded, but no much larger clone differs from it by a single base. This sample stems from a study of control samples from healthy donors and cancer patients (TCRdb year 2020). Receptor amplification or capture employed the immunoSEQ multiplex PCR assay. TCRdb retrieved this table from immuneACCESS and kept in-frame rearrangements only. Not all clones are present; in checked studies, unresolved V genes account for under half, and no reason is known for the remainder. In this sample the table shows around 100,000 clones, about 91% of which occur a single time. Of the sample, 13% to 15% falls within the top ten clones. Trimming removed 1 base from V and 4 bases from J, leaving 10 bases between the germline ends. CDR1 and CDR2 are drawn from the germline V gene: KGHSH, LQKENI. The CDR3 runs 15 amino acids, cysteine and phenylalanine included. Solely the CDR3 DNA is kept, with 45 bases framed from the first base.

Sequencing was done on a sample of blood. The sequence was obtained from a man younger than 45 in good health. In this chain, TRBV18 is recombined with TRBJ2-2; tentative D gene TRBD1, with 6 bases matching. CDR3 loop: CASSPLLQGTGELFF. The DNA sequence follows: TGTGCCAGCTCACCACTGCTACAGGGCACCGGGGAGCTGTTTTTT.